The 25 T cell receptor beta chains reported below all come from one sample, sequenced in a study of fetal regulatory T cell absence and autoimmunity. Only in-frame clones appear in the TCRdb table, and some are missing; sequencing was by immunoSEQ multiplex PCR. The repertoire has about 95,000 clones, 60% to 80% of them found once; the top ten carry approximately 1.9%. Material: pancreas tissue. These receptors came from a male donor with IPEX syndrome.

Only one count was recorded for this clone. This sequence joins TRBV2 and TRBJ1-1, with D possibly TRBD1 on 6 matching bases. The CDR3 length is 15 residues. Germline loops: CDR1 SNHLY, CDR2 FYNNEI. V was cut by 8 bases and J by 0 bases, with 16 bases left in between. The CDR3 DNA reads as TGTGCCAGCCGTCCTTCCAGGGACATGAACACTGAAGCTTTCTTT. This translates into CASRPSRDMNTEAFF. Complete variable domain (other parts from reference TRBV2 and TRBJ1-1): EPEVTQTPSHQVTQMGQEVILRCVPISNHLYFYWYRQILGQKVEFLVSFYNNEISEKSEIFDDQFSVERPDGSNFTLKIRSTKLEDSAMYFCASRPSRDMNTEAFFGQGTRLTVV.

V usage is TRBV27 and J usage is TRBJ2-1, with 12 bases fitting TRBD2. Trimming at V came to 7 bases and at J to 9 bases, leaving 4 bases not matched to a gene. CDR3 size: 13 residues. Germline lookup yields CDR1 MNHEY and CDR2 SMNVEV (reference sequence). As DNA, the CDR3 is TGTGCCAGCAACCTAGCGGGAGGGCCTGAGCAGTTCTTC. This sequence encodes CASNLAGGPEQFF.

The chain recombines TRBV5-4 with TRBJ1-1, with D hard to call. Germline V CDR1 and CDR2: SGHNT, YYREEE (reference sequence). The V end lost 2 bases, the J end lost 3 bases, and 11 bases lay between the germline ends. The CDR3 spans 14 residues. CDR3 amino acids: CASSFYGVDTEAFF. CDR3 sequence (DNA): TGTGCCAGCAGCTTTTATGGGGTGGACACTGAAGCTTTCTTT.

The chain carries TRBV4-1 and TRBJ2-1; 11 bases map to TRBD2. The CDR3 is made up of 16 amino acids. J was trimmed by 9 bases and V by 6 bases; bases with no gene match: 13. The germline gives CDR1 MGHRA, CDR2 YSYEKL. CDR3: CASRTLLAGDEGEQFF. The CDR3 region has the DNA TGCGCCAGCAGGACGTTACTAGCGGGAGATGAGGGTGAGCAGTTCTTC.

This clone has just a few counts. V usage is TRBV10-2 and J usage is TRBJ1-6; D perhaps matches TRBD1 (5 bases). In germline, CDR1 is WSHSY, CDR2 SAAADI. V was pared by 1 base and J by 5 bases, with 9 bases between. The CDR3 runs 15 residues. The CDR3 DNA follows: TGCGCCAGCAGTGAGTGGGGGGAAAATAATTCACCCCTCCACTTT. Translated, it gives CASSEWGENNSPLHF.

The V gene is TRBV6-5, the J gene TRBJ2-5; D ambiguous. This CDR3 region has 14 residues. Trimming left V 6 bases short and J 0 bases short, with 11 bases between. CDR1 and CDR2 (germline): MNHEY, SVGAGI. Here the CDR3 reads CASSLTSYQETQYF. The CDR3 nucleotides are TGTGCCAGCAGCCTAACTTCGTACCAAGAGACCCAGTACTTC.

The rearrangement joins TRBV10-3 to TRBJ2-1; possible D gene TRBD2, 6 bases. V was pared by 10 bases and J by 3 bases, with 13 bases between. CDR3 length: 13 amino acids. The germline gives CDR1 ENHRY, CDR2 SYGVKD. The CDR3 spells CATFSGLYNEQFF. For the CDR3, the DNA is TGTGCCACCTTTAGCGGTCTCTACAATGAGCAGTTCTTC.

The CDR3 sequence: CASSSSGLAGAGELFF. The CDR3, as DNA: TGTGCCAGCAGCTCTAGTGGACTAGCGGGAGCCGGGGAGCTGTTTTTT. The V call is TRBV13, the J call TRBJ2-2; 13 bases are a match to TRBD2. V shed 4 bases, J shed 6 bases, and the junction held 5 bases outside the gene matches. The V gene's germline CDR1 is PRHDT and CDR2 FYEKMQ (reference sequence). The CDR3 extends over 16 amino acids.

The genes are TRBV30 and TRBJ2-1, with 9 bases fitting TRBD2. V shed 4 bases, J shed 0 bases, and the junction held 7 bases outside the gene matches. CDR1 is GTSNPN, CDR2 SVGIG, per germline (reference sequence). The CDR3 contains 16 residues. The CDR3 loop is CAWKVGSGGSYNEQFF. The CDR3 DNA is TGTGCCTGGAAGGTTGGTAGCGGGGGCTCCTACAATGAGCAGTTCTTC.

The chain joins TRBV11-2 to TRBJ2-7; no reliable D call. Germline-derived CDR1 and CDR2 are SGHAT and FQNNGV. The CDR3 consists of 15 residues. V was pared by 6 bases and J by 2 bases, with 17 bases between. The CDR3 region has the DNA TGTGCCAGCAGACAAGACCCGTTCCTAGCCTACGAGCAGTACTTC. This encodes CASRQDPFLAYEQYF. The variable domain in full, with the rest retrieved from reference TRBV11-2 and TRBJ2-7, is EAGVAQSPRYKIIEKRQSVAFWCNPISGHATLYWYQQILGQGPKLLIQFQNNGVVDDSQLPKDRFSAERLKGVDSTLKIQPAKLEDSAVYLCASRQDPFLAYEQYFGPGTRLTVT.

The chain uses TRBV7-8 and TRBJ2-3, with 9 bases aligning to TRBD1. This CDR3 has 17 residues. Germline CDR1 SGHVS, CDR2 FQNEAQ. The V and J ends lost 5 bases and 3 bases, in that order; junction bases with no gene match: 12. CDR3 amino acids: CASSTIQGALGTDTQYF. The CDR3 DNA reads TGTGCCAGCAGCACTATACAGGGGGCGCTCGGGACAGATACGCAGTATTTT. The full variable domain, in which reference TRBV7-8 and TRBJ2-3 provide the parts outside the CDR3, is GAGVSQSPRYKVAKRGQDVALRCDPISGHVSLFWYQQALGQGPEFLTYFQNEAQLDKSGLPSDRFFAERPEGSVSTLKIQRTQQEDSAVYLCASSTIQGALGTDTQYFGPGTRLTVL.

The chain combines TRBV11-2 with TRBJ2-3, with D possibly being TRBD2 (5 bases). CDR1 SGHAT and CDR2 FQNNGV come from the germline V gene. Between the trimmed V and J ends, which lost 6 bases and 5 bases, there was a span of 9 bases. The CDR3 covers 12 residues. Here the CDR3 DNA reads TGTGCCAGCAGTTCGAGGGTAGATACGCAGTATTTT. It translates to CASSSRVDTQYF.

About this clone itself: The same CDR3 can be traced to other DNA sequences in this sample. The chain combines TRBV7-2 with TRBJ1-1; D is uncertain. Looked up from germline, CDR1 is SGHTA and CDR2 is FQGNSA. V was shortened by 8 bases and J by 0 bases, with 10 bases between the two germline ends. This CDR3 comprises 13 residues. CDR3 bases: TGTGCCAGCTCCGACGGAATGAACACTGAAGCTTTCTTT. This sequence encodes CASSDGMNTEAFF.

The chain combines TRBV18 with TRBJ1-2, with unresolved D. The germline CDR1 and CDR2 sequences are KGHSH and LQKENI. CDR3 length: 14 amino acids. With 5 bases removed from V and 3 bases from J, the gap between germline ends came to 13 bases. CDR3 sequence (DNA): TGTGCCAGCTCAGAAACGGACGGACACTATGGCTACACCTTC. Protein: CASSETDGHYGYTF. The whole variable domain, filled in from reference TRBV18 and TRBJ1-2, reads NAGVMQNPRHLVRRRGQEARLRCSPMKGHSHVYWYRQLPEEGLKFMVYLQKENIIDESGMPKERFSAEFPKEGPSILRIQQVVRGDSAAYFCASSETDGHYGYTFGSGTRLTVV.

J is TRBJ1-5 and V is TRBV27; D is perhaps TRBD1 (6 bases). Per the germline V gene, CDR1 is MNHEY and CDR2 is SMNVEV (reference sequence). The CDR3 is 14 amino acids. Trimming took 4 bases from V and 10 from J, leaving 17 bases between them. CDR3 loop: CASSWGGRSRPQHF. The CDR3 DNA is TGTGCCAGCAGTTGGGGGGGCCGGTCCCGACCCCAGCATTTT.

This clone turned up a few times. The chain has TRBV21-1 and TRBJ1-2; TRBD1 is the table's D call and was not checked against the DNA. TRBV21-1 has pseudogene status. The CDR3 extends over 12 amino acids. CDR3 sequence reads: CAGRTVSYGYTF. DNA of the CDR3: TGTGCCGGAAGGACAGTGTCATATGGCTACACCTTC.

This clone was picked up a small number of times. The rearrangement links TRBV7-9 to TRBJ1-6, with D possibly TRBD1 on 5 matching bases. This CDR3 has 13 amino acids. CDR1 SEHNR and CDR2 FQNEAQ come from the germline V gene (reference sequence). The V end lost 3 bases, the J end lost 12 bases, and 12 bases lay between the germline ends. The CDR3 sequence is CASSFWQGGPLHF. The CDR3 DNA sequence: TGTGCCAGCAGCTTTTGGCAGGGAGGACCCCTCCACTTT.

This clone has only a few counts. This rearrangement joins TRBV6-6 to TRBJ2-7; TRBD1 is a possible D gene (5 bases). Trimming removed 10 bases at V and 1 base at J, with 20 bases between. The CDR3 is 15 residues long. The V gene's germline CDR1 is MNHNY and CDR2 SVGAGI (reference sequence). CDR3 amino acids: CATKHYSTASYEQYF. CDR3 nucleotides: TGTGCCACCAAACATTATTCGACAGCTTCCTACGAGCAGTACTTC.

This chain connects TRBV6-1 to TRBJ1-2; D not resolved. This CDR3 has 14 residues. CDR1 is MNHNS, CDR2 SASEGT, per germline. The V gene lost 5 bases and the J gene lost 0 bases, with 10 bases spanning the gap. CDR3 bases: TGTGCCAGCAGTCCCCGACACCCTAACTATGGCTACACCTTC. It translates to CASSPRHPNYGYTF.

The chain has TRBV11-2 and TRBJ2-3; the D is unclear. CDR1 SGHAT and CDR2 FQNNGV come from the germline V gene. The CDR3 covers 15 residues. The V and J ends lost 5 bases and 5 bases respectively, with 17 bases between them. The CDR3 protein is CASSTLRTFGDTQYF. In nucleotides, the CDR3 is TGTGCCAGCAGCACGCTCAGGACGTTTGGAGATACGCAGTATTTT.

The rearrangement uses TRBV6-5 and TRBJ1-2, with a weak D call TRBD1 (5 bases). The CDR3 consists of 14 residues. Germline V lookup: CDR1 MNHEY, CDR2 SVGAGI. The germline V and J ends were trimmed by 0 bases and 8 bases, with 13 bases remaining between them. For the CDR3, the DNA is TGTGCCAGCAGTTACTCGTGGCGGAAGGGGGGCTACACCTTC. It is translated as CASSYSWRKGGYTF.

The rearrangement joins TRBV5-1 to TRBJ2-3, with D perhaps TRBD2 (7 bases). Per germline, CDR1 SGHRS and CDR2 YFSETQ. V lost 1 base and J lost 3, with 12 bases in between. The CDR3 totals 15 residues. CDR3 in amino acids: CASSLWGGRTDTQYF. In nucleotides, the CDR3 is TGCGCCAGCAGCTTGTGGGGGGGCCGGACAGATACGCAGTATTTT.

The gene calls are TRBV19 and TRBJ2-7; 7 bases match TRBD1. V lost 10 bases and J lost 5; bases outside the gene matches: 5. The CDR3 is 11 amino acids. Germline V lookup: CDR1 LNHDA, CDR2 SQIVND (reference sequence). CDR3 DNA: TGTGCCACTACCCAGGGGGACGAGCAGTACTTC. The encoded protein is CATTQGDEQYF.

Written as DNA, the CDR3 is TGTGCCAGCAGCCACGGCGGGAGCTACAATGAGCAGTTCTTC. Its translation: CASSHGGSYNEQFF. J is TRBJ2-1 and V is TRBV4-2; 7 nucleotides match TRBD2. The CDR3 contains 14 residues. Per the germline V gene, CDR1 is LGHNA and CDR2 is YNFKEQ. V lost 3 bases, J lost 3 bases, and 2 bases stayed unmatched.

V and J are TRBV2 and TRBJ1-1, with D perhaps TRBD1 (6 bases). The V gene lost 3 bases and the J gene lost 10 bases, with 15 bases spanning the gap. In germline, CDR1 is SNHLY, CDR2 FYNNEI. The CDR3 totals 13 residues. DNA of the CDR3: TGTGCCAGCAGTGATAGGGGGAACAGTCGAGCTTTCTTT. Protein: CASSDRGNSRAFF. Combining the CDR3 with reference TRBV2 and TRBJ1-1 gives the whole variable domain EPEVTQTPSHQVTQMGQEVILRCVPISNHLYFYWYRQILGQKVEFLVSFYNNEISEKSEIFDDQFSVERPDGSNFTLKIRSTKLEDSAMYFCASSDRGNSRAFFGQGTRLTVV.